The 13 T cell receptor beta chains listed next were all sequenced from one sample in a study of regulatory T cells in long-lasting Graves disease. TCR beta libraries were built with iRepertoire HTBI primers and Arm-PCR of CDR3 regions. Each CDR3 protein gets one entry after TCRdb re-called the multiplex PCR reads with MiXCR. The profile shows about 560,000 distinct CDR3 sequences, 15% to 20% of them singletons. As for time point: newly diagnosed GD, antithyroid drugs for less than 3 months. The TCR library was prepared using RNA isolated from PBMCs. The same specimen was also included in a second study, on T cells in Graves' hyperthyroidism and ophthalmopathy.

The starting material was peripheral blood mononuclear cells (PBMCs), obtained at new diagnosis, from a patient treated with antithyroid drugs. These receptors all come from a man aged 18 to 35 with Graves disease.

This clonotype was observed a few times. The chain recombines TRBV20-1 with TRBJ2-1, with TRBD2 matching 13 bases. Losses at the gene ends were 4 bases for V and 8 bases for J; bases not matched to a gene: 8. Germline CDR1 DFQATT, CDR2 SNEGSKA (reference sequence). This CDR3 is built from 15 residues. The CDR3 spells CSANSGLAGDYEQFF. The CDR3 bases are TGCAGTGCTAACTCCGGACTAGCGGGAGACTATGAGCAGTTCTTC.

As for this clonotype: Given a much more abundant clone one base away, this may be a read error. This chain links TRBV7-9 with TRBJ2-1; 7 bases line up with TRBD1. The length of the CDR3 is 15 residues. The V gene end was trimmed by 5 bases and the J gene end by 6 bases; junction bases not matched to a gene: 10. CDR1 and CDR2 from the germline V gene are SEHNR and FQNEAQ (reference sequence). The CDR3 region has the DNA TGTGCCAGCAGCATACAGGGGTTCGCAGGCAATGAGCAGTTCTTC. This gives the protein CASSIQGFAGNEQFF.

This clonotype was counted between two and nine times. The rearrangement uses TRBV28 and TRBJ1-4; D is ambiguous. There are 13 residues in the CDR3. Trimming cost V 4 bases and J 17 bases, with 20 bases left between them. The germline CDR1 and CDR2 sequences are MDHEN and SYDVKM. CDR3 protein: CASSSAFDRARFF. CDR3 sequence (DNA): TGTGCCAGCAGTTCCGCCTTCGATAGGGCGCGATTTTTT.

This clonotype was seen many times. This rearrangement joins TRBV20-1 to TRBJ2-3; D gene ambiguous. This CDR3 contains 11 residues. Germline V gene data show CDR1 as DFQATT and CDR2 as SNEGSKA (reference sequence). V gave up 8 bases and J gave up 0 bases, with 6 bases separating them. In DNA form, the CDR3 reads TGCAGTCCTTCTAGCACAGATACGCAGTATTTT. The encoded protein is CSPSSTDTQYF.

The V call is TRBV10-1, the J call TRBJ1-4, with 11 nucleotides matching TRBD1. This CDR3 is built from 14 residues. Trimming at V came to 4 bases and at J to 10 bases, leaving 5 bases not matched to a gene. Germline assignment: CDR1 WNHNN and CDR2 SYGVQD (reference sequence). CDR3 region: CASSADRGLGKLFF. The CDR3 DNA follows: TGCGCCAGCAGTGCGGACAGGGGGCTCGGAAAACTGTTTTTT.

This clonotype came up many times. This rearrangement joins TRBV5-1 to TRBJ2-1; D possibly corresponds to TRBD2 (6 bases). CDR1 and CDR2 from the germline V gene are SGHRS and YFSETQ. The CDR3 loop spans 15 amino acids. V was pared by 0 bases and J by 0 bases, with 7 bases between. This CDR3 reads CASSLVGGSYNEQFF. CDR3 DNA: TGCGCCAGCAGCTTGGTGGGGGGCTCCTACAATGAGCAGTTCTTC.

This clonotype has just a few counts. The J gene is TRBJ2-7, the V gene TRBV2; a weak D match, TRBD1 (5 bases). V dropped 6 bases and J dropped 6 bases, with 15 bases sitting between them. Germline lookup yields CDR1 SNHLY and CDR2 FYNNEI. The CDR3 is 13 amino acids. The CDR3, as DNA: TGTGCCAGCAGCGACGACAGATTAAGCGAGCAGTACTTC. Protein product: CASSDDRLSEQYF.

In its sample, this clonotype was seen many times. The V call is TRBV28, the J call TRBJ1-2; 8 nucleotides agree with TRBD1. This CDR3 is built from 13 residues. The germline V gene encodes CDR1 MDHEN and CDR2 SYDVKM. Germline trimming cut 4 bases from V and 4 bases from J; bases unmatched to any gene: 2. The CDR3 sequence is CASSSGQGYGYTF. The DNA for the CDR3 is TGTGCCAGCAGTTCCGGACAGGGCTATGGCTACACCTTC.

This clonotype showed up just a few times. The chain carries TRBV29-1 and TRBJ1-1; no clear D. V lost 4 bases and J lost 10, with 13 bases in between. The CDR3 length is 11 residues. Looked up from germline, CDR1 is SQVTM and CDR2 is ANQGSEA. The CDR3 nucleotides are TGCAGCGTTGGGGGTTTCGACGGAGCTTTCTTT. Translation: CSVGGFDGAFF.

The chain is built from TRBV10-1 and TRBJ2-5; either TRBD1 or TRBD2 may supply D (5 bases each). Germline V lookup: CDR1 WNHNN, CDR2 SYGVQD (reference sequence). The CDR3 totals 17 residues. The germline V and J ends were trimmed by 7 bases and 4 bases, with 25 bases remaining between them. CDR3 region: CASTGLEVGPTSETQYF. The CDR3 DNA reads as TGCGCCAGCACGGGGCTGGAGGTTGGGCCCACGTCAGAGACCCAGTACTTC.

There are a few counts of this clonotype. Germline is not matched at one junction end, which may reflect a read error. This sequence joins TRBV20-1 and TRBJ2-7; D unresolved. Germline V gene data show CDR1 as DFQATT and CDR2 as SNEGSKA (reference sequence). The CDR3 runs 10 residues. CDR3 residues: CSAGDYEQYF. The CDR3 nucleotides are TGCAGTGCTGGAGATTACGAGCAGTACTTC.

This clonotype was found a few times. The rearrangement links TRBV4-2 to TRBJ1-1, with TRBD1 as a possible D gene (5 bases). CDR3 length: 14 amino acids. Germline V gene lookup returns CDR1 LGHNA and CDR2 YNFKEQ. V lost 3 bases to trimming and J lost 0 bases, with 8 bases between them. CDR3 region: CASSHEGVNTEAFF. In DNA, the CDR3 is TGTGCCAGCAGCCATGAAGGGGTGAACACTGAAGCTTTCTTT.

This clonotype appeared many times. The gene calls are TRBV28 and TRBJ2-5; D is uncertain. Trimming stripped 6 bases from V and 1 base from J, with 9 bases between. CDR1 and CDR2 from the germline V gene are MDHEN and SYDVKM. The CDR3 is 13 residues long. The CDR3 loop is CASRTRRQETQYF. DNA for the CDR3: TGTGCCAGCAGGACCAGGCGCCAAGAGACCCAGTACTTC.